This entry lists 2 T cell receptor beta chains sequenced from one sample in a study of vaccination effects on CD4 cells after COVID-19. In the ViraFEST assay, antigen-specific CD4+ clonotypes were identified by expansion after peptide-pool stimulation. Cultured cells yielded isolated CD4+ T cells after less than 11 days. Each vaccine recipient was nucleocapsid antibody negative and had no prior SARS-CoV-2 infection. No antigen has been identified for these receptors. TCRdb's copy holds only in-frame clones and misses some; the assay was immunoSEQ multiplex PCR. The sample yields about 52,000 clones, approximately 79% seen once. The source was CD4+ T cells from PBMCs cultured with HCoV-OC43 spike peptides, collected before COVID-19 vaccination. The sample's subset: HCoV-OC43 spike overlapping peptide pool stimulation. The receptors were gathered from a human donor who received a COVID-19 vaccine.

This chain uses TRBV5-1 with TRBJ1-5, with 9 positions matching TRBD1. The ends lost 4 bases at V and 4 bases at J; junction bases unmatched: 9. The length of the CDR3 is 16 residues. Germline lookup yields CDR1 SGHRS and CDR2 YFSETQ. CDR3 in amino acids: CASSEIPGTGNQPQHF. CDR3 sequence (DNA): TGCGCCAGCAGCGAAATCCCCGGGACAGGGAATCAGCCCCAGCATTTT.

This chain's CDR3 is CAWKPPSGNSPLHF. The CDR3 region has the DNA TGTGCCTGGAAACCTCCGTCGGGTAATTCACCCCTCCACTTT. The chain employs TRBV30 and TRBJ1-6; D not certain. Per germline, CDR1 GTSNPN and CDR2 SVGIG (reference sequence). The CDR3 sequence is 14 residues long. The V end was cut by 4 bases, the J end by 6 bases, with 13 bases between.